Shown below are 18 T cell receptor beta chains from a single sample sequenced in a study of T cells in Graves' hyperthyroidism and ophthalmopathy. It was RNA transcripts that yielded the amplified TCR beta CDR3 regions. With the HTBI primer set, the TCR CDR3 went through a first round of RT-PCR. A single record per CDR3 protein comes from TCRdb applying MiXCR to the multiplex PCR reads. The repertoire holds about 270,000 distinct CDR3 sequences, with about 20% as singletons. The sequencing sample was made of blood. Every receptor here comes from a man aged 25-45 years with Graves' ophthalmopathy.

This clonotype was found many times. The chain carries TRBV6-1 and TRBJ2-4; 12 nucleotides align to TRBD2. This CDR3 is 15 amino acids long. Germline trimming cut 2 bases from V and 4 bases from J; bases unmatched to any gene: 0. CDR1 and CDR2 (germline): MNHNS, SASEGT. The CDR3 protein is CASSELAGGKNIQYF. CDR3 DNA sequence: TGTGCCAGCAGTGAACTAGCGGGAGGGAAAAACATTCAGTACTTC.

The chain carries TRBV3-1 and TRBJ2-3; D tentatively reads TRBD1 or TRBD2 (7 bases each). The germline V and J ends were trimmed by 6 bases and 7 bases, with 20 bases remaining between them. The CDR3 extends over 15 amino acids. Germline-derived CDR1 and CDR2 are LGHDT and YNNKEL (reference sequence). CDR3: CASRPYQGGTNTQYF. CDR3 DNA: TGTGCCAGCAGGCCCTATCAGGGGGGGACAAATACGCAGTATTTT.

As regards this clonotype: One end of the junction does not line up with germline, which may come from a read error. This chain uses TRBV12-5 with TRBJ2-7; unclear D gene. The CDR3 sequence is 15 residues long. Germline CDR1 is LGHNT and CDR2 is FRNRAP. As DNA, the CDR3 is TGTGCTAGTGGTTTGGTAACTACTCCCTCCTACGAGCTGTACTTC. It specifies CASGLVTTPSYELYF.

This clonotype showed up many times. The chain uses TRBV20-1 and TRBJ1-1, with a possible D match to TRBD1 (5 bases). Trimming took off 0 bases at V and 4 bases at J, with 18 bases between the two ends. CDR1 and CDR2 (germline): DFQATT, SNEGSKA (reference sequence). The length of the CDR3 is 16 residues. CDR3 nucleotide sequence: TGCAGTGCTAGAGATCTAGGAAGGCAGGGTGTCACTGAAGCTTTCTTT. Translated: CSARDLGRQGVTEAFF.

The rearrangement uses TRBV28 and TRBJ2-1; D is unresolved. CDR3 length: 11 residues. V lost 7 bases, J lost 9 bases, and 10 bases lay in between. From germline, CDR1 is MDHEN and CDR2 SYDVKM. The DNA of the CDR3 is TGTGCCAGCAAAATGGCGAGTGAGCAGTTCTTC. Amino acid sequence: CASKMASEQFF.

This chain joins TRBV10-2 and TRBJ2-1, with D uncertain. The ends were cut back, 4 bases at V and 3 bases at J, with 7 bases in the middle. Germline values: CDR1 WSHSY, CDR2 SAAADI. The CDR3 contains 13 residues. The CDR3 loop is CASSAQIYNEQFF. The DNA of the CDR3 is TGCGCCAGCAGTGCACAGATCTACAATGAGCAGTTCTTC.

In this sample, this clonotype turned up many times. The gene calls are TRBV28 and TRBJ1-1; TRBD1 aligns across 7 bases. With V trimmed by 9 bases and J by 8 bases, 12 bases remained unmatched. Per the germline V gene, CDR1 is MDHEN and CDR2 is SYDVKM. The CDR3 sequence is 13 residues long. The CDR3 DNA reads TGTGCCAGTCAACGGGGGACAGCCAGCGAAGCTTTCTTT. Residues: CASQRGTASEAFF.

This chain connects TRBV11-2 to TRBJ1-1; no firm D call. V shed 1 base and J shed 2 bases, with 11 bases lying between them. The germline V gene has CDR1 SGHAT and CDR2 FQNNGV. This CDR3 is built from 15 residues. The CDR3 reads CASSLVAGLNTEAFF. For the CDR3, the DNA is TGTGCCAGCAGCTTAGTTGCAGGCTTAAACACTGAAGCTTTCTTT.

V gene TRBV9 combines with J gene TRBJ2-1; D ambiguous. V was clipped by 1 base and J by 0 bases, with 8 bases between them. The CDR3 has 15 residues. CDR1 and CDR2 from the germline V gene are SGDLS and YYNGEE. CDR3 DNA sequence: TGTGCCAGCAGCGTAAGCGCCCCCTCCTACAATGAGCAGTTCTTC. Translation: CASSVSAPSYNEQFF.

The rearrangement joins TRBV28 to TRBJ1-6, with 9 bases fitting TRBD1. The trim removed 10 bases at V and 8 bases at J, leaving 6 bases unmatched. This CDR3 contains 13 residues. Germline CDR1 is MDHEN and CDR2 is SYDVKM. As DNA, the CDR3 is TGTGCCACACAGGGGGCATGGTATTCACCCCTCCACTTT. Protein sequence: CATQGAWYSPLHF.

This chain connects TRBV12-5 to TRBJ2-3; 7 nucleotides line up with TRBD1. Unmatched junction bases numbered 13, after V lost 5 bases and J lost 8 bases. CDR3 length: 15 residues. In germline, CDR1 is LGHNT, CDR2 FRNRAP. CDR3 amino acids: CASGPPGTARVTQYF. The CDR3, as DNA: TGTGCTAGTGGTCCTCCCGGGACAGCCCGAGTTACGCAGTATTTT.

The table lists this clonotype with many counts. The V and J genes are TRBV7-6 and TRBJ2-7, with D possibly TRBD1 on 5 matching bases. Trimming cost V 1 base and J 9 bases, with 10 bases left between them. The CDR3 runs 12 residues. Germline values: CDR1 SGHVS, CDR2 FNYEAQ. The CDR3 DNA sequence: TGTGCCAGCAGCTTAGGACAGTCCGGGCAGTACTTC. Residues: CASSLGQSGQYF.

The chain has TRBV5-4 and TRBJ2-4; 10 positions match TRBD1. The CDR3 contains 15 residues. Germline CDR1 and CDR2: SGHNT and YYREEE (reference sequence). Trimming at V came to 4 bases and at J to 6 bases, leaving 7 bases not matched to a gene. CDR3 bases: TGTGCCAGCAGCACCCGGGGACAGGGGATAAACATTCAGTACTTC. This sequence encodes CASSTRGQGINIQYF.

This clonotype was recorded at least ten times. V gene TRBV7-9 combines with J gene TRBJ1-1; D not certain. The CDR3 runs to 13 residues. The V end lost 2 bases, the J end lost 6 bases, and 10 bases lay between the germline ends. In germline, CDR1 is SEHNR, CDR2 FQNEAQ (reference sequence). The CDR3 is CASSLLGRPEAFF. In DNA, the CDR3 is TGTGCCAGCAGCTTATTAGGCCGTCCTGAAGCTTTCTTT.

This clonotype was seen only a few times. The genes are TRBV29-1 and TRBJ2-7, with 9 nucleotides matching TRBD1. This CDR3 is built from 13 residues. Germline V lookup: CDR1 SQVTM, CDR2 ANQGSEA. With V trimmed by 7 bases and J by 2 bases, 6 bases remained unmatched. The CDR3 sequence is CSARTGEAYEQYF. The CDR3 region has the DNA TGCAGCGCAAGGACAGGGGAGGCCTACGAGCAGTACTTC.

The chain is built from TRBV20-1 and TRBJ2-4; TRBD2 aligns across 12 bases. The CDR3 runs to 16 residues. The V segment lost 2 bases and the J segment 6 bases; nucleotides outside the gene matches: 8. Germline CDR1 is DFQATT and CDR2 is SNEGSKA (reference sequence). The CDR3 coding sequence is TGCAGTGCTAGACCAGGACTAGCGGGAACCCGAAACATTCAGTACTTC. This codes for CSARPGLAGTRNIQYF.

This clonotype has a count of ten or more. For the CDR3, the DNA is TGTGCCAGCAGGCTGGACCCGCGGGTTACCGAAAAACTGTTTTTT. It is translated as CASRLDPRVTEKLFF. The genes are TRBV2 and TRBJ1-4, with no clear D. The germline V gene has CDR1 SNHLY and CDR2 FYNNEI. The CDR3 is 15 amino acids. Deletions cut 6 bases from V and 8 bases from J, with 19 bases between.

Of note for this clonotype: One junction end disagrees with the germline gene, perhaps due to a read error. V gene TRBV7-7 combines with J gene TRBJ2-2; no clear D. This CDR3 spans 14 amino acids. CDR1 is SSHAT, CDR2 FNYEAQ, per germline (reference sequence). The CDR3 loop is CASSLAPSSGELFF. The DNA for the CDR3 is TGTGCTAGCAGCCTGGCCCCATCTTCTGGGGAGCTGTTTTTT.